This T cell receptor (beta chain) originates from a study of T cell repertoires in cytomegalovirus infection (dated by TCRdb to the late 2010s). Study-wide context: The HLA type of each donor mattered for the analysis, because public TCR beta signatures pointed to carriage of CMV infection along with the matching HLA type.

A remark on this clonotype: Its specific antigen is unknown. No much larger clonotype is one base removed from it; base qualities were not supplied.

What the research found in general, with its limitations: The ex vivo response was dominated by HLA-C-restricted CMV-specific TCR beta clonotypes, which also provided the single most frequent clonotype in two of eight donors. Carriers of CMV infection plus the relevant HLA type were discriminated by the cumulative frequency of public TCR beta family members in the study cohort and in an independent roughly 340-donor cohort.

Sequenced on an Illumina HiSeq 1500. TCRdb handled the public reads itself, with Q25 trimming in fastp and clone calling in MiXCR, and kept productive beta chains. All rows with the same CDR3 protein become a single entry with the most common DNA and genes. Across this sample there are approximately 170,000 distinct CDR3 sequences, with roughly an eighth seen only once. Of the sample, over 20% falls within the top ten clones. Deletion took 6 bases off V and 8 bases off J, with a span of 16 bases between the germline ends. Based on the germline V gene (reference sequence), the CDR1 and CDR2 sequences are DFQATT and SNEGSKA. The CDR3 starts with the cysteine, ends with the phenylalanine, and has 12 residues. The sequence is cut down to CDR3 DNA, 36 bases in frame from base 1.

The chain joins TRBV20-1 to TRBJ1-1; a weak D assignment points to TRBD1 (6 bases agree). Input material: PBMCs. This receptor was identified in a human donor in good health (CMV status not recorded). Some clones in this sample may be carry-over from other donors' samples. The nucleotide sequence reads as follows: TGCAGTGCCAAGGGGGGTCTTTTGGAAGCTTTCTTT. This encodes CSAKGGLLEAFF.